This T cell receptor beta chain was profiled in a study of T-cell reconstitution after alpha-beta-depleted transplantation in children. The V segment lost 0 bases and the J segment 0 bases; nucleotides outside the gene matches: 2. The CDR3 length is 16 residues. In germline, CDR1 is SGDLS, CDR2 YYNGEE. A library of TCRbeta sequences, prepared with unique molecular identifiers, was generated. TCRdb reanalysed the PCR reads using MiXCR and keeps one entry per CDR3 protein. The sample shows a few hundred thousand distinct CDR3 sequences, around 18% of them seen only once. The sample holds a few counts of this clonotype.

The V call is TRBV9, the J call TRBJ1-3; 8 positions match TRBD1. The receptor comes from a human donor who donated a stem cell graft to a child with acute lymphoblastic leukemia. Here the sequenced sample was PBMCs from the stem cell graft donor, taken from the stem cell graft. CDR3 sequence (DNA): TGTGCCAGCAGCGTAGACAGGGGGTCCTCTGGAAACACCATATATTTT. It translates to CASSVDRGSSGNTIYF.